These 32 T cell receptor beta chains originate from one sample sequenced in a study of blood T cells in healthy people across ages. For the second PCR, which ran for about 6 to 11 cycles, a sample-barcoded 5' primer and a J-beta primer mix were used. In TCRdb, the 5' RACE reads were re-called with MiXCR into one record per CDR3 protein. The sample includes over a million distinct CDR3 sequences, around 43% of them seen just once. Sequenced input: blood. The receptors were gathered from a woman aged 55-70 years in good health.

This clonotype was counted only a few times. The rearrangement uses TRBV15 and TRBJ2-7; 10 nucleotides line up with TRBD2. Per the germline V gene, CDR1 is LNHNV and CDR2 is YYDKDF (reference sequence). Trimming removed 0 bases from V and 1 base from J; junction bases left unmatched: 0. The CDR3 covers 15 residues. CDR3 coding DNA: TGTGCCACCAGCAGAGAGGGACTAGCGTCCTACGAGCAGTACTTC. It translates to CATSREGLASYEQYF.

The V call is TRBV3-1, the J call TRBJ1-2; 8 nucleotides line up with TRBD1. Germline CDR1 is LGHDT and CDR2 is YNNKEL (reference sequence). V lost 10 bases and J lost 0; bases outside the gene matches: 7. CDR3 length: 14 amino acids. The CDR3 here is CATGRQGTNYGYTF. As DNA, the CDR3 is TGTGCCACAGGAAGACAGGGGACTAACTATGGCTACACCTTC.

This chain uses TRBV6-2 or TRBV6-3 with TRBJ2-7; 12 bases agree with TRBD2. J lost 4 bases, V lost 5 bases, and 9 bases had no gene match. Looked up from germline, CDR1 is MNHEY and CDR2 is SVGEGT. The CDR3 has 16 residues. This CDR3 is CASSTTTSGRMYEQYF. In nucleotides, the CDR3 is TGTGCCAGCAGTACGACAACTAGCGGGAGGATGTACGAGCAGTACTTC.

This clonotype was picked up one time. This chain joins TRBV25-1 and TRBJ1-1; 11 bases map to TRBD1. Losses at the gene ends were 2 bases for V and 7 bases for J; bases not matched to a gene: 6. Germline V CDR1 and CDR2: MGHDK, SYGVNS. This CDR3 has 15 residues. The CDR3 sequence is CASSELGGTGGEAFF. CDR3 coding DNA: TGTGCCAGCAGTGAACTTGGGGGGACAGGGGGTGAAGCTTTCTTT. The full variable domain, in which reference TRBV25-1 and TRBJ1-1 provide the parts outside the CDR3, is EADIYQTPRYLVIGTGKKITLECSQTMGHDKMYWYQQDPGMELHLIHYSYGVNSTEKGDLSSESTVSRIRTEHFPLTLESARPSHTSQYLCASSELGGTGGEAFFGQGTRLTVV.

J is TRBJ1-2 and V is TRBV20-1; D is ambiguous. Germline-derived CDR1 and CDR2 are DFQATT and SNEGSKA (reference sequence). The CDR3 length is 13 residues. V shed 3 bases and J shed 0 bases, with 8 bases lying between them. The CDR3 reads CSARLRTNYGYTF. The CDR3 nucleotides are TGCAGTGCTAGGCTCAGAACTAACTATGGCTACACCTTC.

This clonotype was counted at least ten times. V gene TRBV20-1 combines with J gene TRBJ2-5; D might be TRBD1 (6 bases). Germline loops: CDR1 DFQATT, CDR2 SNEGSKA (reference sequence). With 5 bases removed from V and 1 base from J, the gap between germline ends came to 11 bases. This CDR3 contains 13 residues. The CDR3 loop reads CSAPRDIQETQYF. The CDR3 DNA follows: TGCAGTGCTCCCCGGGACATCCAAGAGACCCAGTACTTC.

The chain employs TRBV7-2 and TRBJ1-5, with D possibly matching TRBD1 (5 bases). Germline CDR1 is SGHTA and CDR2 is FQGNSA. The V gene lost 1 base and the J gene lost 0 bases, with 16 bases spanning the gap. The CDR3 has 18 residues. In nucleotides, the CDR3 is TGTGCCAGCAGCTTAGAGGTCAGGTTAGGGGATAGCAATCAGCCCCAGCATTTT. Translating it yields CASSLEVRLGDSNQPQHF. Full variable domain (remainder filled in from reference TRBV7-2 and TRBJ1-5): GAGVSQSPSNKVTEKGKDVELRCDPISGHTALYWYRQSLGQGLEFLIYFQGNSAPDKSGLPSDRFSAERTGGSVSTLTIQRTQQEDSAVYLCASSLEVRLGDSNQPQHFGDGTRLSIL.

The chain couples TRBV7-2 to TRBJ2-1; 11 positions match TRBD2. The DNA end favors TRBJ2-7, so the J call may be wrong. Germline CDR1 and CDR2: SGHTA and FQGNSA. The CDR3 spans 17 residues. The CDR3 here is CASSLVLTSGGYNEQYF. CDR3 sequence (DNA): TGTGCCAGCAGCTTAGTTTTAACTAGCGGGGGTTACAATGAGCAGTACTTC.

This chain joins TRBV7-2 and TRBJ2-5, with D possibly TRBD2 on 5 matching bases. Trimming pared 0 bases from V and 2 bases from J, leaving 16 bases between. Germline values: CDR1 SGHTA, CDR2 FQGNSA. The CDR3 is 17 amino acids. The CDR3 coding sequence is TGTGCCAGCAGCTTAGCGCGGTCCCGAGGGTGGCAAGAGACCCAGTACTTC. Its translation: CASSLARSRGWQETQYF.

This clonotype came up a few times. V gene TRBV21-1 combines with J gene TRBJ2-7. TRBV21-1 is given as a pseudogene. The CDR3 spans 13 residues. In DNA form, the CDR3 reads TGTGCCAGCAGCAAAGTCCAATCCTACGAGCAGTACTTC. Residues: CASSKVQSYEQYF.

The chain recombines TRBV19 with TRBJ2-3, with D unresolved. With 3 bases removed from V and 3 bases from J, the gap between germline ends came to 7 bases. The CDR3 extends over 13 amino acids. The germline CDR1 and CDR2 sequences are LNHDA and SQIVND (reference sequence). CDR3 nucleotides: TGTGCCAGTAGTATCGGGCTGACAGATACGCAGTATTTT. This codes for CASSIGLTDTQYF. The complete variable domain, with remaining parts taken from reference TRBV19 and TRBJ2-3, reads DGGITQSPKYLFRKEGQNVTLSCEQNLNHDAMYWYRQDPGQGLRLIYYSQIVNDFQKGDIAEGYSVSREKKESFPLTVTSAQKNPTAFYLCASSIGLTDTQYFGPGTRLTVL.

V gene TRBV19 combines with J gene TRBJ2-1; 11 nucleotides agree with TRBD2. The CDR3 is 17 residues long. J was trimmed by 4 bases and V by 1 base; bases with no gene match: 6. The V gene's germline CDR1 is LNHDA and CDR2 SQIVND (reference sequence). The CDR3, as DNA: TGTGCCAGTAGTATAGGTTCTAGCGGGAGGATTTACAATGAGCAGTTCTTC. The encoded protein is CASSIGSSGRIYNEQFF.

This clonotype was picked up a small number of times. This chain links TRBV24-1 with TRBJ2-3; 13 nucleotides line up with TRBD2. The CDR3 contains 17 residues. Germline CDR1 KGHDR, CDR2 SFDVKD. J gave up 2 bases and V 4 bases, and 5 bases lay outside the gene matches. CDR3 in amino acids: CATSDPGTSGNTDTQYF. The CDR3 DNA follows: TGTGCCACCAGTGACCCCGGGACTAGCGGGAACACAGATACGCAGTATTTT.

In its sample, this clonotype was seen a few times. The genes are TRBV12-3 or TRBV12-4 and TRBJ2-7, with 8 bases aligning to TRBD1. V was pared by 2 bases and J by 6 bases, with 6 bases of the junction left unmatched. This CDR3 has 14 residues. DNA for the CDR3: TGTGCCAGCAGTTTAAAAGGGACAGGTAGCGAGCAGTACTTC. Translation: CASSLKGTGSEQYF.

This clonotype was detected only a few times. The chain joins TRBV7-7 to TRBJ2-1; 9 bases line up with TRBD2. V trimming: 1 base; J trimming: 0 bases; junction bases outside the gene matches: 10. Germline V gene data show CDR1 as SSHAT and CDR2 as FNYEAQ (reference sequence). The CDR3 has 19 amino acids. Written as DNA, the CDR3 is TGTGCCAGCAGCTTAGAAGGCTTTAGCGGGAGTAGCTCCTACAATGAGCAGTTCTTC. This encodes CASSLEGFSGSSSYNEQFF.

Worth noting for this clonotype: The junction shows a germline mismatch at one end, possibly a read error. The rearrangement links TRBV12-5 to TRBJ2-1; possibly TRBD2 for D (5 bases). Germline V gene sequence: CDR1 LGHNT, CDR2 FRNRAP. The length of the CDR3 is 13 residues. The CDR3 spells CTSGMGVQLEQFF. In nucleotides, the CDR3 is TGTACTAGTGGTATGGGAGTACAGCTTGAGCAGTTCTTC.

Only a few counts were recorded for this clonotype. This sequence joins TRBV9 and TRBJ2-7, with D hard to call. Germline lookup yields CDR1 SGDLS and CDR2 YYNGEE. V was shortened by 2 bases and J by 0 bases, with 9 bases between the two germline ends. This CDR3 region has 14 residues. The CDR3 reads CASSVGDRSYEQYF. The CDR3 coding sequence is TGTGCCAGCAGCGTCGGTGACCGCTCCTACGAGCAGTACTTC.

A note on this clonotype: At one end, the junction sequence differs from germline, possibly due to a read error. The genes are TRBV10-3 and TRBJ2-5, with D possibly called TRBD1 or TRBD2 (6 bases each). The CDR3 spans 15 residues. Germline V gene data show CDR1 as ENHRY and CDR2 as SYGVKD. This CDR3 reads CTISKGQGGGETQYF. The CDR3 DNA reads TGTACCATCAGTAAGGGACAAGGTGGGGGGGAGACCCAGTACTTC.

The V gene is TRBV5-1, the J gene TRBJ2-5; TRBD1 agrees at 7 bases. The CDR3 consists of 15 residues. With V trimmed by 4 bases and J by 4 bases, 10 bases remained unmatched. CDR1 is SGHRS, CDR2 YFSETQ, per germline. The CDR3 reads CASSPQGTSLETQYF. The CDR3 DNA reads TGCGCCAGCAGCCCACAGGGGACCTCTCTAGAGACCCAGTACTTC. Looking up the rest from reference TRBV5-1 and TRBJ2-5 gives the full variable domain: KAGVTQTPRYLIKTRGQQVTLSCSPISGHRSVSWYQQTPGQGLQFLFEYFSETQRNKGNFPGRFSGRQFSNSRSEMNVSTLELGDSALYLCASSPQGTSLETQYFGPGTRLLVL.

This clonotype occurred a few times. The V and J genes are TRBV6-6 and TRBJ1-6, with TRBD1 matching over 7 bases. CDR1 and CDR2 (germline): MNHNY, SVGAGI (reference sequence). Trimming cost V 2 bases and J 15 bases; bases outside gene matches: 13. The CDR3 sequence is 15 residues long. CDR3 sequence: CASSYPSEGADLLHF. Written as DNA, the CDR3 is TGTGCCAGCAGTTACCCCTCGGAGGGGGCTGATCTCCTCCACTTT.

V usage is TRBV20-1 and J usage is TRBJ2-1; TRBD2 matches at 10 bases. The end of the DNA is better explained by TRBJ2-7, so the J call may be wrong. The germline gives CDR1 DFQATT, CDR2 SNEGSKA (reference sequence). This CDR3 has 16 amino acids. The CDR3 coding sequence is TGCAGTGCTAGAGTGGAGCGGGAGGGGACCTACAATGAGCAGTACTTC. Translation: CSARVEREGTYNEQYF.

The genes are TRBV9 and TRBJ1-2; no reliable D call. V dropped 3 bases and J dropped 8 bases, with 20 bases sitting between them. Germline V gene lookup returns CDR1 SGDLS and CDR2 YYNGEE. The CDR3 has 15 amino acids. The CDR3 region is CASSDGESPAEGYTF. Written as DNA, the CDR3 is TGTGCCAGCAGCGATGGGGAGTCTCCAGCGGAGGGCTACACCTTC. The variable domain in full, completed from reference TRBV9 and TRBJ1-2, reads DSGVTQTPKHLITATGQRVTLRCSPRSGDLSVYWYQQSLDQGLQFLIQYYNGEERAKGNILERFSAQQFPDLHSELNLSSLELGDSALYFCASSDGESPAEGYTFGSGTRLTVV.

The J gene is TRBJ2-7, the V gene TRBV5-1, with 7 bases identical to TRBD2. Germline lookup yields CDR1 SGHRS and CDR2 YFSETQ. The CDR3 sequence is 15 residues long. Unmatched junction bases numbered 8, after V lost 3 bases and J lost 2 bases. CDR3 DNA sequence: TGCGCCAGCAGCTGGGCTAGCGGCAAGGCCTACGAGCAGTACTTC. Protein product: CASSWASGKAYEQYF.

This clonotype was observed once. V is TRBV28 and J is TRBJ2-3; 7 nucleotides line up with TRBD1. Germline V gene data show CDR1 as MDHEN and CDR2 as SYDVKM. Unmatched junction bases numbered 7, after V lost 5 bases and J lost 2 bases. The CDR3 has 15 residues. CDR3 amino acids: CASSPRTGITDTQYF. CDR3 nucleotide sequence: TGTGCCAGCAGTCCCAGGACAGGCATCACAGATACGCAGTATTTT.

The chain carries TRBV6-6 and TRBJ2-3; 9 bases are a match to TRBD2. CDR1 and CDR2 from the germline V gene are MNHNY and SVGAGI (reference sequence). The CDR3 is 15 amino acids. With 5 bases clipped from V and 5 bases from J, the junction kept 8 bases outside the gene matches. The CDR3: CASSARLAELDTQYF. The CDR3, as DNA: TGTGCCAGCAGTGCCAGACTAGCGGAACTAGATACGCAGTATTTT.

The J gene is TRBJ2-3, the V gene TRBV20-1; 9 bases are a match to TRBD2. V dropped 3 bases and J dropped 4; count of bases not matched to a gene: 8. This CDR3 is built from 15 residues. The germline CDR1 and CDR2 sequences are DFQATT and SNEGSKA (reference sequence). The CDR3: CSASRPSGIADTQYF. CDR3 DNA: TGCAGTGCTAGTCGGCCTAGCGGGATCGCAGATACGCAGTATTTT.

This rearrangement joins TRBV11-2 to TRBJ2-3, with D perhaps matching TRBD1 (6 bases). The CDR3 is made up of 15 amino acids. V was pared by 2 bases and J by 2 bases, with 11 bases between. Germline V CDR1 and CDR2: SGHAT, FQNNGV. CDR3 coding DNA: TGTGCCAGCAGCTTACAGGACAGAAACACAGATACGCAGTATTTT. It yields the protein CASSLQDRNTDTQYF.

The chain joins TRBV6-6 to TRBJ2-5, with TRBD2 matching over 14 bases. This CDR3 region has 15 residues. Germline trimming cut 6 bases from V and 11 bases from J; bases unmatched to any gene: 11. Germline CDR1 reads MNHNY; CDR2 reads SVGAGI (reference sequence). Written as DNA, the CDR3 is TGTGCCAGCAGCGGGACTAGCGGGAGTCCGAATGAGCAGTACTTC. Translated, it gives CASSGTSGSPNEQYF.

In DNA, the CDR3 is TGTGCCAGCAGCCTTCTAGCGGGAGATGCTGGGGAGCTGTTTTTT. This encodes CASSLLAGDAGELFF. The J gene is TRBJ2-2, the V gene TRBV3-1, with 10 bases that match TRBD2. J gave up 8 bases and V 4 bases, and 7 bases lay outside the gene matches. Germline CDR1 is LGHDT and CDR2 is YNNKEL (reference sequence). The CDR3 extends over 15 amino acids.

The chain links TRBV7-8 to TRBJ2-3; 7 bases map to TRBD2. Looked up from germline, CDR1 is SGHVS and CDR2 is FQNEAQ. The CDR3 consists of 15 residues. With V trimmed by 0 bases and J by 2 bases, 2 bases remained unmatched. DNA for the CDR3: TGTGCCAGCAGCTTAGCCCAGCGGGACACAGATACGCAGTATTTT. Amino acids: CASSLAQRDTDTQYF. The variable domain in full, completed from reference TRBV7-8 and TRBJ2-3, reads GAGVSQSPRYKVAKRGQDVALRCDPISGHVSLFWYQQALGQGPEFLTYFQNEAQLDKSGLPSDRFFAERPEGSVSTLKIQRTQQEDSAVYLCASSLAQRDTDTQYFGPGTRLTVL.

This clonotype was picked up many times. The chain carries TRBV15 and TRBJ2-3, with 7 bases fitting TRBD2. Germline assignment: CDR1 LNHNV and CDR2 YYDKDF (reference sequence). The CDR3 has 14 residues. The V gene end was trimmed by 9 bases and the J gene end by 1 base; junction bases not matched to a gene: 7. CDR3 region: CATSRSGRTDTQYF. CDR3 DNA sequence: TGTGCCACATCCCGTAGCGGGCGCACAGATACGCAGTATTTT.

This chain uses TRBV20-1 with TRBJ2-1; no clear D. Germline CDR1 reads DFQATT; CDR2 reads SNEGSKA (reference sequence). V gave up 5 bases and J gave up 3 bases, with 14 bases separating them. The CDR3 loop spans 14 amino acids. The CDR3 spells CSADHSAGYNEQFF. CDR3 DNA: TGCAGTGCTGACCACAGCGCTGGCTACAATGAGCAGTTCTTC.